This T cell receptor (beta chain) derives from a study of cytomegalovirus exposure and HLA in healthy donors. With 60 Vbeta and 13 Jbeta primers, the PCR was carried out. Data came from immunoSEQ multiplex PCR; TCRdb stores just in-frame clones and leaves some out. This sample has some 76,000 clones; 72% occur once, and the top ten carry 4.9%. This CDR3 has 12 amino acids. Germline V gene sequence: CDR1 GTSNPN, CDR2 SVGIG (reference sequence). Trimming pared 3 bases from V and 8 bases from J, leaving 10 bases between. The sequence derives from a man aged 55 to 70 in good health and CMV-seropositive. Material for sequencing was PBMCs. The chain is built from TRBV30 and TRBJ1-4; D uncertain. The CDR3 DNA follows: TGTGCCTGGAGCTCCTCCCCCGAAAAACTGTTTTTT. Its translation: CAWSSSPEKLFF.